This passage covers 6 T cell receptor beta chains from one sample sequenced in a study of blood T cells in healthy people across ages. The second PCR ran roughly 6 to 11 cycles with a sample-barcoded 5' primer and J-beta primers. One entry per CDR3 protein, called by TCRdb with MiXCR from the 5' RACE reads. Here the sample spans about 800,000 distinct CDR3 sequences, approximately 25% being singletons. Separately, the same data were catalogued under a study of T cells of mothers and their children.

The sample consisted of blood. The receptors come from a boy under 18 in good health.

J is TRBJ2-1 and V is TRBV4-1; 11 bases match TRBD2. CDR3 length: 15 residues. The V segment lost 6 bases and the J segment 5 bases; nucleotides outside the gene matches: 6. Germline V gene sequence: CDR1 MGHRA, CDR2 YSYEKL. CDR3 in DNA: TGCGCCAGCAGACAAACTAGCGGGGGAAACAATGAGCAGTTCTTC. Amino acids: CASRQTSGGNNEQFF.

This clonotype was counted only a few times. The chain carries TRBV4-3 and TRBJ2-7; perhaps D is TRBD1 or TRBD2 (5 bases each). Germline V gives CDR1 LGHNA, CDR2 YSLEER. Trimming shortened V by 0 bases and J by 2 bases, and 11 bases separated the two germline ends. The CDR3 loop spans 15 amino acids. This CDR3 is CASSQDWDGAYEQYF. The CDR3 nucleotides read TGCGCCAGCAGCCAAGACTGGGACGGAGCCTACGAGCAGTACTTC.

This clonotype was seen once. The chain recombines TRBV6-6 with TRBJ1-2; D gene unclear. CDR1 and CDR2 from the germline V gene are MNHNY and SVGAGI (reference sequence). The CDR3 extends over 13 amino acids. Trimming removed 2 bases at V and 10 bases at J, with 14 bases between. The DNA of the CDR3 is TGTGCCAGCAGTTACGAGGTGCCCATGCACTACACCTTC. It translates to CASSYEVPMHYTF.

In this sample, this clonotype turned up a few times. This rearrangement joins TRBV3-1 to TRBJ2-1; D remains unclear. This CDR3 region has 13 residues. Trimming removed 2 bases from V and 3 bases from J, with 5 bases in between. Germline CDR1 reads LGHDT; CDR2 reads YNNKEL (reference sequence). In DNA, the CDR3 is TGTGCCAGCAGCCAATCCTTCTACAATGAGCAGTTCTTC. This sequence encodes CASSQSFYNEQFF.

The chain links TRBV6-5 to TRBJ2-5; D possibly uses TRBD1 or TRBD2 (6 bases each). This CDR3 has 16 residues. V was cut by 2 bases and J by 5 bases, with 18 bases left in between. Germline CDR1 is MNHEY and CDR2 is SVGAGI. The CDR3 coding sequence is TGTGCCAGCAGTTACGACCAACTAGCAGGGGATGAGACCCAGTACTTC. Translated, it gives CASSYDQLAGDETQYF.

This clonotype was observed a handful of times. The chain carries TRBV29-1 and TRBJ2-1, with 9 bases lining up with TRBD2. Germline V lookup: CDR1 SQVTM, CDR2 ANQGSEA. The V and J ends lost 4 bases and 4 bases, in that order; junction bases with no gene match: 5. There are 14 residues in the CDR3. The CDR3 spells CSVATSGLYNEQFF. The CDR3, as DNA: TGCAGCGTTGCAACTAGCGGGCTTTACAATGAGCAGTTCTTC.